The clone carrying this T cell receptor beta chain was recorded only once. Its cognate antigen is unknown. The sample comes from a study of cytomegalovirus exposure and HLA in healthy donors. Study as a whole: Caucasian-associated ancestry cluster membership applied to over 80% of around 400 genotyped donors.

Study-level points and caveats: Using a false discovery rate of 0.05, a later analysis showed that fewer than 20,000 TCR beta sequences were associated with HLA alleles.

The germline V gene has CDR1 SEHNR and CDR2 FQNEAQ (reference sequence). The CDR3 covers 14 residues. V was trimmed by 7 bases and J by 6 bases, leaving 15 bases between them. Primers: 60 Vbeta forward and 13 Jbeta reverse. Assay used: immunoSEQ multiplex PCR; TCRdb lists only in-frame clones, some missing. The sample includes some 210,000 clones, approximately 83% of them seen just once. The chain couples TRBV7-9 to TRBJ2-2, with no clear D. This clonotype was obtained from a woman between 50 and 59 years old in good health and CMV-seropositive. The sample was PBMCs. The CDR3 reads CASNTPGVSGELFF. As DNA, the CDR3 is TGTGCCAGCAATACACCGGGTGTTTCCGGGGAGCTGTTTTTT.